The next 14 T cell receptor beta chains were all read from a single sample in a study of shared T cell receptors in the human thymus. Some clones are missing from TCRdb's copy, which holds only in-frame ones; the method was immunoSEQ multiplex PCR. This table holds under 700,000 clones, around 82% found once. In addition, the sample was reused for a study of human thymus T cells.

The sample was thymocytes. These receptors were collected from a boy younger than two with a congenital heart defect.

This clone showed up just once. CDR3 nucleotide sequence: TGTGCCAGCAGCGAGACCCCGACAGATAATGAAAAACTGTTTTTT. Protein sequence: CASSETPTDNEKLFF. The chain uses TRBV9 and TRBJ1-4; possibly TRBD1 for D (5 bases). The CDR3 is 15 residues long. The germline V gene has CDR1 SGDLS and CDR2 YYNGEE. V lost 3 bases and J 4 bases, leaving 13 bases between the germline ends. The full variable domain, completed using reference TRBV9 and TRBJ1-4, is DSGVTQTPKHLITATGQRVTLRCSPRSGDLSVYWYQQSLDQGLQFLIQYYNGEERAKGNILERFSAQQFPDLHSELNLSSLELGDSALYFCASSETPTDNEKLFFGSGTQLSVL.

This clone appeared a single time. The chain employs TRBV9 and TRBJ1-2, with D possibly TRBD1 on 5 matching bases. This CDR3 comprises 13 residues. Trimming removed 1 base at V and 5 bases at J, with 9 bases between. Germline V gene data show CDR1 as SGDLS and CDR2 as YYNGEE. The CDR3 sequence: CASSVRQGYGYTF. CDR3 DNA sequence: TGTGCCAGCAGCGTAAGGCAGGGTTATGGCTACACCTTC.

The chain links TRBV15 to TRBJ1-5; 7 nucleotides line up with TRBD1. This CDR3 is built from 15 residues. In germline, CDR1 is LNHNV, CDR2 YYDKDF (reference sequence). V dropped 0 bases and J dropped 10; count of bases not matched to a gene: 9. The CDR3 region has the DNA TGTGCCACCAGCAGAGATTTCGGACAGGCAACACCCCAGCATTTT. This sequence encodes CATSRDFGQATPQHF.

The table lists this clone with a few counts. The chain links TRBV28 to TRBJ2-4; no firm D call. The CDR3 contains 16 residues. The germline CDR1 and CDR2 sequences are MDHEN and SYDVKM. V shed 2 bases and J shed 0 bases, with 11 bases lying between them. CDR3 DNA: TGTGCCAGCAGTTTAGTGGGCAGCTTAGCCAAAAACATTCAGTACTTC. As protein: CASSLVGSLAKNIQYF.

The chain has TRBV10-3 and TRBJ1-4, with D uncertain. Germline assignment: CDR1 ENHRY and CDR2 SYGVKD. The CDR3 spans 13 residues. Trimming pared 3 bases from V and 6 bases from J, leaving 8 bases between. The CDR3 nucleotides read TGTGCCATCAGTGATAGAGTGGATGAAAAACTGTTTTTT. This gives the protein CAISDRVDEKLFF.

This clone has only one observation. This chain joins TRBV19 and TRBJ1-2; 9 positions agree with TRBD1. The CDR3 runs 13 residues. Trimming removed 6 bases from V and 7 bases from J; junction bases left unmatched: 6. The germline gives CDR1 LNHDA, CDR2 SQIVND (reference sequence). CDR3 sequence reads: CASRDTGGRGYTF. The CDR3 DNA follows: TGTGCCAGTAGGGACACAGGGGGCCGTGGCTACACCTTC.

This clone was seen more than once but under ten times. The V and J genes are TRBV5-4 and TRBJ2-7; TRBD2 matches 10 bases. Unmatched junction bases numbered 0, after V lost 0 bases and J lost 3 bases. This CDR3 comprises 14 residues. Per the germline V gene, CDR1 is SGHNT and CDR2 is YYREEE (reference sequence). CDR3 in DNA: TGTGCCAGCAGCTTGGGGACTAGCGGCTACGAGCAGTACTTC. Amino acids: CASSLGTSGYEQYF.

The CDR3: CASSLGGITAGNTIYF. The CDR3 nucleotides read TGTGCCAGCAGCTTGGGGGGGATTACAGCTGGAAACACCATATATTTT. The chain links TRBV11-3 to TRBJ1-3, with a possible D match to TRBD1 (5 bases). Deletions cut 3 bases from V and 2 bases from J, with 14 bases between. There are 16 residues in the CDR3. Per the germline V gene, CDR1 is SGHNT and CDR2 is YENEEA. The whole variable domain, filled in from reference TRBV11-3 and TRBJ1-3, reads EAGVVQSPRYKIIEKKQPVAFWCNPISGHNTLYWYLQNLGQGPELLIRYENEEAVDDSQLPKDRFSAERLKGVDSTLKIQPAELGDSAVYLCASSLGGITAGNTIYFGEGSWLTVV.

This clone appeared a few times. The chain joins TRBV2 to TRBJ2-7; no firm D call. Germline V gene data show CDR1 as SNHLY and CDR2 as FYNNEI. Trimming left V 7 bases short and J 0 bases short, with 19 bases between. CDR3 length: 16 amino acids. This CDR3 is CASTLGLLMSSYEQYF. The CDR3 bases are TGTGCCAGCACTCTCGGTCTACTGATGAGCTCCTACGAGCAGTACTTC.

The chain carries TRBV11-2 and TRBJ2-1; 10 nucleotides match TRBD2. The J segment lost 6 bases and the V segment lost 0 bases, leaving 14 bases of the junction unmatched. The germline V gene has CDR1 SGHAT and CDR2 FQNNGV. The CDR3 is 19 residues long. CDR3 sequence reads: CASSLDRRLAGPFGNEQFF. For the CDR3, the DNA is TGTGCCAGCAGCTTAGATAGGAGACTAGCGGGTCCCTTTGGCAATGAGCAGTTCTTC.

This clone was seen a single time. The V and J genes are TRBV19 and TRBJ2-1, with 12 bases that match TRBD2. CDR1 LNHDA and CDR2 SQIVND come from the germline V gene (reference sequence). Trimming took 6 bases from V and 8 from J; bases not matched to a gene: 11. There are 16 residues in the CDR3. Here the CDR3 reads CASSHGASGRAYEQFF. In DNA, the CDR3 is TGTGCCAGTAGCCATGGGGCTAGCGGGAGGGCCTATGAGCAGTTCTTC.

V and J are TRBV18 and TRBJ1-4, with D hard to call. Trimming left V 0 bases short and J 8 bases short, with 28 bases between. The germline CDR1 and CDR2 sequences are KGHSH and LQKENI. The CDR3 length is 20 residues. The CDR3 sequence is CASSPPLALQKSRPPEKLFF. The CDR3 coding sequence is TGTGCCAGCTCACCACCCCTGGCCCTCCAGAAATCTCGTCCTCCAGAAAAACTGTTTTTT.

The chain joins TRBV7-8 to TRBJ2-7; 7 bases match TRBD2. CDR3 length equals 17 residues. The germline CDR1 and CDR2 sequences are SGHVS and FQNEAQ. V shed 5 bases, J shed 0 bases, and the junction held 13 bases outside the gene matches. The CDR3 DNA reads as TGTGCCAGCAGCCTTGGGAGCATGCGGGAGAGCTCCTACGAGCAGTACTTC. It specifies CASSLGSMRESSYEQYF.

The rearrangement joins TRBV6-1 to TRBJ2-7; a possible D gene is TRBD1 (5 bases). Per the germline V gene, CDR1 is MNHNS and CDR2 is SASEGT. V was shortened by 11 bases and J by 6 bases, with 20 bases between the two germline ends. The length of the CDR3 is 13 residues. The CDR3 DNA follows: TGTGCCTCCAAAGGGGCCCGATGGGGCGAGCAGTACTTC. Its translation: CASKGARWGEQYF.